Following are 27 T cell receptor beta chains from one sample sequenced in a study of Tregs in tolerant kidney transplant recipients. Data came from immunoSEQ multiplex PCR; TCRdb stores just in-frame clones and leaves some out. The table shows about 94,000 clones, with approximately 93% occurring only once. This sample comprised CD4+ T cells from blood, obtained before the transplant. All receptors come from a human donor who received a combined kidney and bone marrow transplant.

The J gene is TRBJ2-7, the V gene TRBV19; D gene ambiguous. From germline, CDR1 is LNHDA and CDR2 SQIVND (reference sequence). The CDR3 is made up of 12 amino acids. Trimming left V 9 bases short and J 1 base short, with 10 bases between. CDR3 residues: CARQILSYEQYF. The DNA for the CDR3 is TGTGCCAGACAGATATTGTCCTACGAGCAGTACTTC.

This sequence joins TRBV4-1 and TRBJ2-3; 13 positions agree with TRBD2. The junction had 16 bases not matched to a gene; V was cut back by 3 bases and J by 1 base. CDR1 and CDR2 from the germline V gene are MGHRA and YSYEKL. There are 21 residues in the CDR3. For the CDR3, the DNA is TGCGCCAGCAGCCAGACGCCGAAAGGGACTAGCGGGGTGGGTCGCACAGATACGCAGTATTTT. Translating it yields CASSQTPKGTSGVGRTDTQYF.

The chain is built from TRBV11-2 and TRBJ1-2, with 10 nucleotides matching TRBD1. CDR3 length: 15 residues. Germline CDR1 is SGHAT and CDR2 is FQNNGV. The junction had 10 bases not matched to a gene; V was cut back by 4 bases and J by 8 bases. The CDR3 region is CASSSGPGQGRGYTF. The CDR3 DNA follows: TGTGCCAGCAGCTCGGGGCCGGGACAGGGGAGAGGCTACACCTTC.

This clone turned up a few times. The CDR3 nucleotides are TGTGCCAGCAGTAAGACAGGGGATGGCTACACCTTC. Translating it yields CASSKTGDGYTF. The chain uses TRBV6-1 and TRBJ1-2, with 8 positions matching TRBD1. This CDR3 has 12 residues. Germline V gene sequence: CDR1 MNHNS, CDR2 SASEGT. V lost 5 bases and J lost 6; bases outside the gene matches: 2.

The V gene is TRBV6-1, the J gene TRBJ1-5; no firm D call. Per the germline V gene, CDR1 is MNHNS and CDR2 is SASEGT. V was pared by 6 bases and J by 12 bases, with 18 bases between. The CDR3 runs to 13 residues. CDR3 sequence (DNA): TGTGCCAGCAGCGCGCGCGGATCCCTGAACCAGCATTTT. Its translation is CASSARGSLNQHF.

The chain couples TRBV4-1 to TRBJ2-7, with 10 positions matching TRBD1. The CDR3 covers 16 residues. The germline CDR1 and CDR2 sequences are MGHRA and YSYEKL. J lost 3 bases, V lost 2 bases, and 7 bases had no gene match. The DNA for the CDR3 is TGCGCCAGCAGCCAACTTGGGACAGGGGTATTCTACGAGCAGTACTTC. This codes for CASSQLGTGVFYEQYF.

The chain has TRBV5-1 and TRBJ2-7; 12 positions agree with TRBD2. The germline CDR1 and CDR2 sequences are SGHRS and YFSETQ. The J segment lost 4 bases and the V segment lost 4 bases, leaving 9 bases of the junction unmatched. CDR3 size: 16 residues. CDR3 DNA: TGCGCCAGCAGCCCGACAGGAGGGACTAGCGGGTACGAGCAGTACTTC. Residues: CASSPTGGTSGYEQYF.

J is TRBJ2-3 and V is TRBV29-1; weak D call: TRBD2 (5 bases). The CDR3 runs 13 residues. Germline V gives CDR1 SQVTM, CDR2 ANQGSEA. V lost 1 base and J 6 bases, leaving 11 bases between the germline ends. CDR3 residues: CSVEAGMSDTQYF. The CDR3 DNA sequence: TGCAGCGTTGAAGCCGGGATGTCGGATACGCAGTATTTT.

The chain joins TRBV5-1 to TRBJ2-5, with TRBD1 matching 10 bases. Germline V CDR1 and CDR2: SGHRS, YFSETQ. J was trimmed by 3 bases and V by 4 bases; bases with no gene match: 6. This CDR3 contains 15 residues. CDR3 region: CASSAIGTGEETQYF. The CDR3 coding sequence is TGCGCCAGCAGCGCTATCGGGACAGGGGAAGAGACCCAGTACTTC.

The genes are TRBV4-1 and TRBJ1-2; D gene unclear. V was shortened by 2 bases and J by 4 bases, with 8 bases between the two germline ends. The germline V gene has CDR1 MGHRA and CDR2 YSYEKL. This CDR3 has 13 amino acids. This chain's CDR3 is CASSQTHSYGYTF. The CDR3 DNA reads TGCGCCAGCAGCCAAACCCACAGCTATGGCTACACCTTC.

V gene TRBV5-1 combines with J gene TRBJ1-2, with 9 bases identical to TRBD1. The germline V gene has CDR1 SGHRS and CDR2 YFSETQ. The J segment lost 2 bases and the V segment lost 6 bases, leaving 14 bases of the junction unmatched. The CDR3 sequence is 17 residues long. The CDR3 region is CASTTGGRWERNYGYTF. CDR3 in DNA: TGCGCCAGCACGACAGGGGGTAGGTGGGAAAGGAACTATGGCTACACCTTC.

This chain links TRBV30 with TRBJ2-7, with 7 positions matching TRBD2. The V and J ends lost 2 bases and 9 bases, in that order; junction bases with no gene match: 7. This CDR3 is built from 12 residues. Germline-derived CDR1 and CDR2 are GTSNPN and SVGIG (reference sequence). The CDR3 nucleotides are TGTGCCTGGAGTTTAGGGAGGGAGGGGCAGTACTTC. Protein: CAWSLGREGQYF.

V and J are TRBV19 and TRBJ2-1, with 9 bases fitting TRBD2. This CDR3 has 18 amino acids. The V and J ends lost 2 bases and 5 bases, in that order; junction bases with no gene match: 13. Germline lookup yields CDR1 LNHDA and CDR2 SQIVND (reference sequence). The CDR3 here is CASSIKGGSGRFHNEQFF. The DNA of the CDR3 is TGTGCCAGTAGTATAAAGGGGGGCAGCGGGAGGTTCCACAATGAGCAGTTCTTC.

This chain joins TRBV4-3 and TRBJ2-3, with a tentative D call TRBD2 (5 bases). Germline CDR1 reads LGHNA; CDR2 reads YSLEER. V was shortened by 3 bases and J by 4 bases, with 17 bases between the two germline ends. The CDR3 contains 16 residues. The CDR3 loop is CASSHHPREIADTQYF. The CDR3 DNA reads TGCGCCAGCAGCCACCACCCAAGGGAGATTGCAGATACGCAGTATTTT.

V usage is TRBV2 and J usage is TRBJ1-1; TRBD1 is a possible D gene (6 bases). Germline V CDR1 and CDR2: SNHLY, FYNNEI. Trimming took off 6 bases at V and 4 bases at J, with 9 bases between the two ends. The CDR3 is made up of 12 amino acids. The CDR3 spells CASSTGTTEAFF. DNA for the CDR3: TGTGCCAGCAGCACAGGGACCACTGAAGCTTTCTTT.

The table lists this clone with a count of one. The rearrangement uses TRBV18 and TRBJ2-7; no clear D gene. Germline V gene lookup returns CDR1 KGHSH and CDR2 LQKENI. The CDR3 is 15 residues long. Trimming removed 4 bases from V and 3 bases from J, with 16 bases in between. The CDR3: CASSHEETTFYEQYF. The CDR3 DNA reads TGTGCCAGCTCACACGAGGAAACAACTTTCTACGAGCAGTACTTC.

V and J are TRBV2 and TRBJ2-1; TRBD1 matches 7 bases. This CDR3 is built from 13 residues. Trimming took 9 bases from V and 5 from J; bases not matched to a gene: 7. Germline V gives CDR1 SNHLY, CDR2 FYNNEI. The CDR3 DNA reads TGTGCCAGGGGGACAGACCGTCACAATGAGCAGTTCTTC. Its translation is CARGTDRHNEQFF.

The V and J genes are TRBV7-3 and TRBJ2-3; 11 bases fit TRBD2. This CDR3 is 18 amino acids long. J lost 1 base, V lost 1 base, and 7 bases had no gene match. Germline values: CDR1 SGHTA, CDR2 FQGTGA. CDR3 amino acids: CASSLSGSGRGGTDTQYF. In nucleotides, the CDR3 is TGTGCCAGCAGCTTAAGTGGTAGCGGGAGGGGCGGCACAGATACGCAGTATTTT.

The chain uses TRBV5-1 and TRBJ2-4; D possibly corresponds to TRBD1 (6 bases). The germline V and J ends were trimmed by 4 bases and 0 bases, with 26 bases remaining between them. The CDR3 length is 20 residues. Germline V lookup: CDR1 SGHRS, CDR2 YFSETQ. The chain's CDR3 is CASSHSPDSGYSLAKNIQYF. In DNA, the CDR3 is TGCGCCAGCAGCCACTCCCCGGACAGCGGCTATTCTCTAGCCAAAAACATTCAGTACTTC. Based on the CDR3 plus reference TRBV5-1 and TRBJ2-4, the full variable domain is KAGVTQTPRYLIKTRGQQVTLSCSPISGHRSVSWYQQTPGQGLQFLFEYFSETQRNKGNFPGRFSGRQFSNSRSEMNVSTLELGDSALYLCASSHSPDSGYSLAKNIQYFGAGTRLSVL.

V is TRBV7-3 and J is TRBJ2-2; maybe TRBD1 (5 bases). The CDR3 is 14 residues long. V was cut by 5 bases and J by 4 bases, with 11 bases left in between. The V gene's germline CDR1 is SGHTA and CDR2 FQGTGA. The CDR3 sequence is CASSLQGPTGELFF. The DNA of the CDR3 is TGTGCCAGCAGCCTCCAGGGTCCCACCGGGGAGCTGTTTTTT. Looking up the rest from reference TRBV7-3 and TRBJ2-2 gives the full variable domain: GAGVSQTPSNKVTEKGKYVELRCDPISGHTALYWYRQSLGQGPEFLIYFQGTGAADDSGLPNDRFFAVRPEGSVSTLKIQRTERGDSAVYLCASSLQGPTGELFFGEGSRLTVL.

V is TRBV28 and J is TRBJ1-2; D uncertain. Germline V CDR1 and CDR2: MDHEN, SYDVKM. Between the trimmed V and J ends, which lost 5 bases and 6 bases, there was a span of 10 bases. The length of the CDR3 is 12 residues. The CDR3 loop is CASSLQEDGYTF. The CDR3 DNA reads TGTGCCAGCAGTCTCCAGGAGGATGGCTACACCTTC.

The chain couples TRBV6-1 to TRBJ2-1, with D perhaps matching TRBD2 (5 bases). The V gene's germline CDR1 is MNHNS and CDR2 SASEGT. Trimming pared 8 bases from V and 1 base from J, leaving 9 bases between. This CDR3 is built from 13 residues. This chain's CDR3 is CASGGRSYNEQFF. The CDR3 DNA follows: TGTGCCAGCGGAGGCAGGTCCTACAATGAGCAGTTCTTC.

The table lists this clone with a count of one. The rearrangement uses TRBV7-8 and TRBJ1-3; D not resolved. This CDR3 spans 16 amino acids. V gave up 1 base and J gave up 2 bases, with 12 bases separating them. Germline V gene sequence: CDR1 SGHVS, CDR2 FQNEAQ. The CDR3 is CASSLERVNAGNTIYF. The CDR3 nucleotides are TGTGCCAGCAGCTTAGAGAGGGTCAATGCTGGAAACACCATATATTTT.

The gene calls are TRBV7-2 and TRBJ2-3; D uncertain. From germline, CDR1 is SGHTA and CDR2 FQGNSA. CDR3 length: 13 amino acids. Trimming stripped 1 base from V and 4 bases from J, with 6 bases between. CDR3 nucleotides: TGTGCCAGCAGCTTAGAACGGTCAGATACGCAGTATTTT. Its protein product is CASSLERSDTQYF.

The chain links TRBV7-2 to TRBJ1-1; maybe TRBD1 (5 bases). Trimming cost V 0 bases and J 2 bases, with 7 bases left between them. There are 14 residues in the CDR3. CDR1 and CDR2 (germline): SGHTA, FQGNSA. This CDR3 reads CASSLARENTEAFF. Written as DNA, the CDR3 is TGTGCCAGCAGCTTAGCCAGGGAAAACACTGAAGCTTTCTTT.

The chain combines TRBV7-2 with TRBJ1-1, with D unresolved. The CDR3 covers 13 residues. V was clipped by 3 bases and J by 12 bases, with 17 bases between them. Germline V gene data show CDR1 as SGHTA and CDR2 as FQGNSA. For the CDR3, the DNA is TGTGCCAGCAGCTTGGCAGGCAACTTCGAATCTTTCTTT. It encodes CASSLAGNFESFF.

The chain joins TRBV9 to TRBJ2-7; D is possibly TRBD2 (6 bases). Germline lookup yields CDR1 SGDLS and CDR2 YYNGEE. The V gene lost 5 bases and the J gene lost 4 bases, with 10 bases spanning the gap. There are 12 residues in the CDR3. The CDR3 bases are TGTGCCAGCAGGGGGGGTGTTTACGAGCAGTACTTC. As protein: CASRGGVYEQYF.